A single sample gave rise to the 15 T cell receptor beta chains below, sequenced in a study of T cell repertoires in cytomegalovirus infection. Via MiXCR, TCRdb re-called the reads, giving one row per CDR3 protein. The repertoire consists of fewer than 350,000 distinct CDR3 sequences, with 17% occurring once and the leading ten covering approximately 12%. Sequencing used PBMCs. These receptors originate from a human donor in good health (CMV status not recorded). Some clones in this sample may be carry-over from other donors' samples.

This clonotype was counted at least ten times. This chain's CDR3 is CASSLGSGTELNSPLHF. CDR3 in DNA: TGTGCCAGCAGCTTAGGATCGGGGACTGAACTCAATTCACCCCTCCACTTT. The chain joins TRBV7-9 to TRBJ1-6; D might be TRBD1 (5 bases). Per germline, CDR1 SEHNR and CDR2 FQNEAQ (reference sequence). V gave up 1 base and J gave up 7 bases, with 17 bases separating them. CDR3 length: 17 residues.

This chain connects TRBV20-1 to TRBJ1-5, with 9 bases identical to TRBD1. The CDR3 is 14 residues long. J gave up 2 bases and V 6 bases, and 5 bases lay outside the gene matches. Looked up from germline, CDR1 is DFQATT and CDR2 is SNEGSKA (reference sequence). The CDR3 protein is CSAGQGGGNQPQHF. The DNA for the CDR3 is TGCAGTGCGGGACAGGGAGGAGGCAATCAGCCCCAGCATTTT.

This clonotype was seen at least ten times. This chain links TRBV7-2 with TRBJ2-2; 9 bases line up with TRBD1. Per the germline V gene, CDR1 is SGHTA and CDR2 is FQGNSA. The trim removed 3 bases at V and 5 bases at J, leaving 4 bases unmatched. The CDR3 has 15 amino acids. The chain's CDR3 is CASSFGDRVTGELFF. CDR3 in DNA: TGTGCCAGCAGCTTTGGGGACAGGGTTACCGGGGAGCTGTTTTTT.

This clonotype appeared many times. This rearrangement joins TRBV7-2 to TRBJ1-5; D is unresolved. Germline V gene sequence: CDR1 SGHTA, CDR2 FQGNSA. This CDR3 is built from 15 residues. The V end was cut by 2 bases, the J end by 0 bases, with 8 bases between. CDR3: CASSLLYSSNQPQHF. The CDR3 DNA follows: TGTGCCAGCAGCTTACTGTACTCTAGCAATCAGCCCCAGCATTTT.

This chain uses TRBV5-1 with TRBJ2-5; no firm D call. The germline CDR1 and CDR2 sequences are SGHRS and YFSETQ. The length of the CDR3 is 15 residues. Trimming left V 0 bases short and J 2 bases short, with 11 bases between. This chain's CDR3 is CASSLGMVRQETQYF. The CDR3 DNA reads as TGCGCCAGCAGCTTGGGGATGGTGCGGCAAGAGACCCAGTACTTC.

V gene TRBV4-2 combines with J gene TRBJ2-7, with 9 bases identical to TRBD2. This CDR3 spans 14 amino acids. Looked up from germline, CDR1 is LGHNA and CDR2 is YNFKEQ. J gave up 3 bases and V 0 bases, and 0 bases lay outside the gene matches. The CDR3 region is CASSQERGGYEQYF. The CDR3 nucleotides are TGTGCCAGCAGCCAAGAGCGGGGGGGCTACGAGCAGTACTTC.

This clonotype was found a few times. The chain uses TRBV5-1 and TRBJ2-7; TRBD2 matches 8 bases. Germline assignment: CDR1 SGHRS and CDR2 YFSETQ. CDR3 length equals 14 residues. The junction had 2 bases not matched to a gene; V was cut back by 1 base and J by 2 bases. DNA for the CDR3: TGCGCCAGCAGCTTGTCGGGACTAGCCTACGAGCAGTACTTC. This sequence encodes CASSLSGLAYEQYF.

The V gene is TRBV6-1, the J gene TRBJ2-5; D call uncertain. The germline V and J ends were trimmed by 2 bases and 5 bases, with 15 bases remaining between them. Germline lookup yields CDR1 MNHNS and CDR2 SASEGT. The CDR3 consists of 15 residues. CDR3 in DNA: TGTGCCAGCAGTGAAACTCGGGCCGTAGGGGAGACCCAGTACTTC. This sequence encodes CASSETRAVGETQYF.

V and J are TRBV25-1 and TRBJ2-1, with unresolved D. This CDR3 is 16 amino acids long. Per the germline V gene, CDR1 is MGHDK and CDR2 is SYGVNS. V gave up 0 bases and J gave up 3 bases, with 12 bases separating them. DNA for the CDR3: TGTGCCAGCAGTGAATATAACCGATACCGCTACAATGAGCAGTTCTTC. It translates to CASSEYNRYRYNEQFF.

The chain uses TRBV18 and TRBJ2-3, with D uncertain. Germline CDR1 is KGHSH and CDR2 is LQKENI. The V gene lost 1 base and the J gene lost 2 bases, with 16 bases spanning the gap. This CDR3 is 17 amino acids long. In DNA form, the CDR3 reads TGTGCCAGCTCACCACTACAATCTTCGTTGGACACAGATACGCAGTATTTT. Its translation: CASSPLQSSLDTDTQYF.

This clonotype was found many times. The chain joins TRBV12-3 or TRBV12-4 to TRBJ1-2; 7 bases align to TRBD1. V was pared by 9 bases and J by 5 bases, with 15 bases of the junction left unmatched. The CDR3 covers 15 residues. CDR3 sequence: CASRRGQIEDYGYTF. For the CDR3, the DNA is TGTGCCAGTAGAAGGGGGCAGATTGAGGATTATGGCTACACCTTC.

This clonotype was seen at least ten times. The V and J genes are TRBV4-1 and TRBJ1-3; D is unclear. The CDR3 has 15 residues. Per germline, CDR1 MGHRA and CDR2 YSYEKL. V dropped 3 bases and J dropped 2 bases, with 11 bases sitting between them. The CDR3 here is CASSQATVPGNTIYF. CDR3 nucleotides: TGCGCCAGCAGCCAGGCTACAGTCCCTGGAAACACCATATATTTT.

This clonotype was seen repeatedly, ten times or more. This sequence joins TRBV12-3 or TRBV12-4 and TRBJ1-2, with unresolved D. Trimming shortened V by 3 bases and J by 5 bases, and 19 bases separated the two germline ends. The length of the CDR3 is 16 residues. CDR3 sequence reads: CASSFSPSLSTYGYTF. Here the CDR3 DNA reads TGTGCCAGCAGTTTTAGTCCGTCCCTCTCTACTTATGGCTACACCTTC.

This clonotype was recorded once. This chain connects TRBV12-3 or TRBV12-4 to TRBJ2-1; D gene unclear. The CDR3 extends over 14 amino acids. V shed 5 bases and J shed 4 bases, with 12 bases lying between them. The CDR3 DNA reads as TGTGCCAGCAGTCGGACGGACGGATACAATGAGCAGTTCTTC. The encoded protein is CASSRTDGYNEQFF.

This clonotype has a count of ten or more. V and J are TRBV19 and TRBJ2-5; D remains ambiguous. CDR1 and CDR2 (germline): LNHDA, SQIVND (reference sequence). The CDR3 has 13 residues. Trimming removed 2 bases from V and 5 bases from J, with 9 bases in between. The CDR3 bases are TGTGCCAGTAGTATAAATGTGTTGGAGACCCAGTACTTC. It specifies CASSINVLETQYF.